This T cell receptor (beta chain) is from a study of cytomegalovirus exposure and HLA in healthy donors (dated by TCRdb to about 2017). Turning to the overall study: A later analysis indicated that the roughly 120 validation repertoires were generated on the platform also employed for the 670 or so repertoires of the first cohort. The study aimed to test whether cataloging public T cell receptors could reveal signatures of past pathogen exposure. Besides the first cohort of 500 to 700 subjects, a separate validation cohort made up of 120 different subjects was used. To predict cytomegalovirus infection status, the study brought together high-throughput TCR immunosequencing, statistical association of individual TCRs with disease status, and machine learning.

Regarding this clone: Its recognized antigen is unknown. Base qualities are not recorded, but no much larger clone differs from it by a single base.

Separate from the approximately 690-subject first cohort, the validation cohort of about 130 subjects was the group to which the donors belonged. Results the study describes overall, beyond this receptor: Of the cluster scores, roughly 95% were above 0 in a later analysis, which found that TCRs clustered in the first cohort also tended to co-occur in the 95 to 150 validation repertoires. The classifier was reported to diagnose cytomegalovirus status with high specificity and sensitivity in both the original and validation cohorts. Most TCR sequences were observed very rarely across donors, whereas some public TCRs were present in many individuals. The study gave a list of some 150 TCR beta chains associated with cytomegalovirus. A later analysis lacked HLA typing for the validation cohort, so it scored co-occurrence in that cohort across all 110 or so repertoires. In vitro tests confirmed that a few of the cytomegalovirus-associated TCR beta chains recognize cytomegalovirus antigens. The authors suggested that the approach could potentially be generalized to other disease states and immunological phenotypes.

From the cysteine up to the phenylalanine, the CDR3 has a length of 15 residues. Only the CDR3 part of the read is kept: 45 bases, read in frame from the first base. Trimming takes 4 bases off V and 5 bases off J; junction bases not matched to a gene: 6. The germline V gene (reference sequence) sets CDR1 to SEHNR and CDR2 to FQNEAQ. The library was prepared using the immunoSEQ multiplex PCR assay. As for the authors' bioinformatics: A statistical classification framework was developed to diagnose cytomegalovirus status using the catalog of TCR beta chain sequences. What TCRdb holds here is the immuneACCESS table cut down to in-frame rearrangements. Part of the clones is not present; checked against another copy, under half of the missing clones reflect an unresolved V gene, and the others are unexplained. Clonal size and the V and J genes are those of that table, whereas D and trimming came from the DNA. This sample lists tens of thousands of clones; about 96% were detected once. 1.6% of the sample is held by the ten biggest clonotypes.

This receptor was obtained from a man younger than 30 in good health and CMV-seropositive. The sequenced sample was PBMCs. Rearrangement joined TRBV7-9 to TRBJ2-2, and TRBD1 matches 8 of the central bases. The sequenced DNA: TGTGCCAGCAGCTCCACGAGGGACAGGACCGGGGAGCTGTTTTTT. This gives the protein CASSSTRDRTGELFF.